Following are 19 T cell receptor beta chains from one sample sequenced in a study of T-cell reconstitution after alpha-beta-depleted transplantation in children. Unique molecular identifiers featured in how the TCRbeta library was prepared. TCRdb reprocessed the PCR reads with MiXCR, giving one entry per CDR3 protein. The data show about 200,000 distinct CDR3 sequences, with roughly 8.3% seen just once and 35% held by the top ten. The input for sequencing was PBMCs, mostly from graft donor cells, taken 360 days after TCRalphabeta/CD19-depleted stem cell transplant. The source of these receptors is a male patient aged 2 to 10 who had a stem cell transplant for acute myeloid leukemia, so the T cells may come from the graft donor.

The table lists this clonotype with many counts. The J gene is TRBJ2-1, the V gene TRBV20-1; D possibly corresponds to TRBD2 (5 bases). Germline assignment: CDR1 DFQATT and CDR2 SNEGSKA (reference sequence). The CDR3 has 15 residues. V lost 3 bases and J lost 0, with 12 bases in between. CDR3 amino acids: CSASWRPLSYNEQFF. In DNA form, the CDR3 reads TGCAGTGCTAGTTGGAGGCCTCTCTCCTACAATGAGCAGTTCTTC.

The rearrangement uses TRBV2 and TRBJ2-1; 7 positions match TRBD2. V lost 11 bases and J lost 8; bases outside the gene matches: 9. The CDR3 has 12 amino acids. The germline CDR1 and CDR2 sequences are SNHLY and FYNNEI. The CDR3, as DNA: TGTGCCTATGGTCGACTAGCCGATGAGCAGTTCTTC. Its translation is CAYGRLADEQFF.

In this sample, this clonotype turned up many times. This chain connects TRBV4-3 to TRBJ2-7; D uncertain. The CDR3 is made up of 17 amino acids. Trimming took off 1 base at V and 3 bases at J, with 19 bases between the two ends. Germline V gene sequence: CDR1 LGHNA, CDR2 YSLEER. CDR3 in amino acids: CASSQGRRVPYDYEQYF. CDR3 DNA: TGCGCCAGCAGCCAAGGTAGAAGAGTGCCCTACGACTACGAGCAGTACTTC.

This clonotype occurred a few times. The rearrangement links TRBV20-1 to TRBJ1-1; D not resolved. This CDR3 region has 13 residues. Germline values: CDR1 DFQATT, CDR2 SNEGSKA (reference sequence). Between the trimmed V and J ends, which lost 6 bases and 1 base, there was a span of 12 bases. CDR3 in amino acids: CSAPGEQNTEAFF. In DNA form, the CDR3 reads TGCAGTGCCCCTGGGGAACAGAACACTGAAGCTTTCTTT.

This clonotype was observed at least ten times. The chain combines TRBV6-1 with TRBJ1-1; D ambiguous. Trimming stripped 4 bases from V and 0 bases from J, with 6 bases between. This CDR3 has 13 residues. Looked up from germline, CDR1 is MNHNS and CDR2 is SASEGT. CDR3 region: CASSGHLNTEAFF. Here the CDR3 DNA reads TGTGCCAGCAGTGGGCATTTGAACACTGAAGCTTTCTTT.

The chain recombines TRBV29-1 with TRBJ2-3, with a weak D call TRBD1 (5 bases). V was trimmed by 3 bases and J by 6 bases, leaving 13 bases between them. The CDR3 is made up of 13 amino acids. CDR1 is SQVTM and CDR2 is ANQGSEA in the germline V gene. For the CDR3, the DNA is TGCAGCGTTGACGGCAGGGTATGGGATACGCAGTATTTT. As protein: CSVDGRVWDTQYF.

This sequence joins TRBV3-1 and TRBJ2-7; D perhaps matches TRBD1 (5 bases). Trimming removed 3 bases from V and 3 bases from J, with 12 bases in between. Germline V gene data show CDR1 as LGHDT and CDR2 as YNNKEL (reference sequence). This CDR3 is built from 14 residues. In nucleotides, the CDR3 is TGTGCCAGCAGCCAGAGTGGACATAGCTACGAGCAGTACGTC. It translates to CASSQSGHSYEQYV.

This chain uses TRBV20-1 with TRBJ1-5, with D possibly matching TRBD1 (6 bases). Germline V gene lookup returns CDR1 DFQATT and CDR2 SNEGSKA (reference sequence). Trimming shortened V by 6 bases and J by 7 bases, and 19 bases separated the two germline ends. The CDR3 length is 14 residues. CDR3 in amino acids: CSARIGGAQQPQHF. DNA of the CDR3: TGCAGTGCCCGAATCGGGGGGGCTCAGCAGCCCCAGCATTTT.

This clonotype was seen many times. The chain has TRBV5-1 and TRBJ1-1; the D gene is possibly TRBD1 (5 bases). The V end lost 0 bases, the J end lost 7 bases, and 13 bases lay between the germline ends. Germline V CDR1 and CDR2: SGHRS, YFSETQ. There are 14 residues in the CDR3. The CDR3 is CASSLEAGRGEAFF. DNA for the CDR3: TGCGCCAGCAGCTTGGAGGCAGGGAGAGGTGAAGCTTTCTTT.

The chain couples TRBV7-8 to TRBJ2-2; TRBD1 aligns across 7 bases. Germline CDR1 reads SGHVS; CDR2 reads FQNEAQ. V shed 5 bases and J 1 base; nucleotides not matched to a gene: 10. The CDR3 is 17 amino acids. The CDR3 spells CASSRGRFERNTGELFF. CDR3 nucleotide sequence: TGTGCCAGCAGCAGGGGGCGGTTCGAACGGAACACCGGGGAGCTGTTTTTT.

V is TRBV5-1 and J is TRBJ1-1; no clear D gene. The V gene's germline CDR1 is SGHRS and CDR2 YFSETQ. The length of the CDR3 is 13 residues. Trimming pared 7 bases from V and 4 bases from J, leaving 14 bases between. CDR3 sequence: CASAELTGTEAFF. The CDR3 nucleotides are TGCGCCAGCGCGGAACTCACCGGCACTGAAGCTTTCTTT.

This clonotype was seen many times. This chain's CDR3 is CASSARQTQETQYF. CDR3 nucleotides: TGCGCCAGCAGCGCCAGACAGACTCAAGAGACCCAGTACTTC. This rearrangement joins TRBV5-1 to TRBJ2-5; D is perhaps TRBD1 (5 bases). This CDR3 comprises 14 residues. The V gene lost 4 bases and the J gene lost 2 bases, with 12 bases spanning the gap. Germline V lookup: CDR1 SGHRS, CDR2 YFSETQ.

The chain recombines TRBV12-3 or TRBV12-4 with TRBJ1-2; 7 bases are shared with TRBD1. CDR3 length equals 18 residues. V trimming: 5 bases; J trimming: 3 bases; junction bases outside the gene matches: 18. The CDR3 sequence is CASSPASRQKQGYYGYTF. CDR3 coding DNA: TGTGCCAGCAGTCCTGCGAGTCGACAAAAACAGGGGTACTATGGCTACACCTTC.

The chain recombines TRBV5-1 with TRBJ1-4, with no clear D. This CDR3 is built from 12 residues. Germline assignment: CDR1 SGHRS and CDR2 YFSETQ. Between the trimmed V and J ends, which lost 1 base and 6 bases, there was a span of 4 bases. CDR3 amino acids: CASSLPDEKLFF. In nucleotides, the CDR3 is TGCGCCAGCAGCTTGCCGGATGAAAAACTGTTTTTT.

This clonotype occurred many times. CDR3 protein: CASSQDTSGRFYEQYF. CDR3 coding DNA: TGCGCCAGCAGCCAAGATACTAGCGGGAGATTCTACGAGCAGTACTTC. The J gene is TRBJ2-7, the V gene TRBV4-3, with TRBD2 identical over 11 bases. The CDR3 runs 16 residues. V lost 0 bases and J lost 3; bases outside the gene matches: 4. Germline V gene sequence: CDR1 LGHNA, CDR2 YSLEER.

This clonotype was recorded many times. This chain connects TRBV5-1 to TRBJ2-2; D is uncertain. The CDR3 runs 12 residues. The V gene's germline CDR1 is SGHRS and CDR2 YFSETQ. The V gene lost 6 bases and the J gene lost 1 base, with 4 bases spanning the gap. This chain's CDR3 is CASMLNTGELFF. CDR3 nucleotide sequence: TGCGCCAGCATGTTGAACACCGGGGAGCTGTTTTTT.

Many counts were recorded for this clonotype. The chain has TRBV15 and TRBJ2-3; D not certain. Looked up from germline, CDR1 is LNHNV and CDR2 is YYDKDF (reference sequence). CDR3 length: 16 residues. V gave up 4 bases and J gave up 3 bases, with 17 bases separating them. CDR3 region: CATSINPGRSTDTQYF. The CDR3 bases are TGTGCCACCAGCATTAACCCCGGGCGGAGTACAGATACGCAGTATTTT.

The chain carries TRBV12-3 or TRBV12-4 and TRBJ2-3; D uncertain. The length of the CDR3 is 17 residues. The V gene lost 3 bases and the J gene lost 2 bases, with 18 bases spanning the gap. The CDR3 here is CASSFLKRLYYTDTQYF. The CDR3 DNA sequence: TGTGCCAGCAGTTTTTTAAAGCGTCTCTATTACACAGATACGCAGTATTTT.

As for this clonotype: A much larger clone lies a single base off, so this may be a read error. The CDR3 DNA is TGTGCCAGCAGTTGGGGGCGGGAGGCCCGCAATGAGCAGTTCTTC. It is translated as CASSWGREARNEQFF. The J gene is TRBJ2-1, the V gene TRBV12-3 or TRBV12-4, with TRBD2 identical over 8 bases. This CDR3 region has 15 residues. J gave up 6 bases and V 4 bases, and 8 bases lay outside the gene matches.